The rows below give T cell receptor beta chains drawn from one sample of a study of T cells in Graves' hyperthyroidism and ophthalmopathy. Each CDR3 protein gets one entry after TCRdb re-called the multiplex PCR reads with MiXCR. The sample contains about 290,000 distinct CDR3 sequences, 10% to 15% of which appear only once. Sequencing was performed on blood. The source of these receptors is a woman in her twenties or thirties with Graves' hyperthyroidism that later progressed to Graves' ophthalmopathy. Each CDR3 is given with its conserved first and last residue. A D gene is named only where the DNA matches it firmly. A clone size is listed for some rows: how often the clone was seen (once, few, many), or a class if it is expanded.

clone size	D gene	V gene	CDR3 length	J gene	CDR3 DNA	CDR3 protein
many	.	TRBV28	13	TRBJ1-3	TGTGCCAGCAGGGGGGGGGCTGGAAACACCATATATTTT	CASRGGAGNTIYF
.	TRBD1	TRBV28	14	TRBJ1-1	TGTGCCAGCAGTTTCAGGGGGCCGGGCACTGAAGCTTTCTTT	CASSFRGPGTEAFF
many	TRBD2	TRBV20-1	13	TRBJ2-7	TGCAGTGCCACTAGCGGGGAGTCCTACGAGCAGTACTTC	CSATSGESYEQYF
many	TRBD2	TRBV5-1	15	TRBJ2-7	TGCGCCAGCAGCTTGGTGTGGGGGGGAGGTCTCGAGCAGTACTTC	CASSLVWGGGLEQYF
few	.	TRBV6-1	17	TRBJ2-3	TGTGCCAGCGGGCATCCTCCGACCGGGGCCAATGTAGATACGCAGTATTTT	CASGHPPTGANVDTQYF
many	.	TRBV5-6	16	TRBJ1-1	TGTGCCAGCAGCCAAACGGGTGGAGAGGGTCGGGCTGAAGCTTTCTTT	CASSQTGGEGRAEAFF
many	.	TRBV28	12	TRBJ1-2	TGTGCCAGCGGGGCGGCTAACTATGGCTACACCTTC	CASGAANYGYTF
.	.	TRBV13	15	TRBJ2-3	TGTGCCAGCAGCCAAAGCGAGAGAAGGATAGATACGCAGTATTTT	CASSQSERRIDTQYF
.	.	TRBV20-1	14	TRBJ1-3	TGCAGTGCCCCTGTCCCAGGACCTATGAACACCATATATTTT	CSAPVPGPMNTIYF
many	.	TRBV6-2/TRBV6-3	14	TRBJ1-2	TGTGCCAGCAGTTTCGCGGGACACCCCTATGGCTACACCTTC	CASSFAGHPYGYTF
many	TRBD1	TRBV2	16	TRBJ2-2	TGTGCCAGCAGTGAAGCGCGCAGGGGGTGGCCCGGGGAGCTGTTTTTT	CASSEARRGWPGELFF
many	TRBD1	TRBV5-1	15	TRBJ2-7	TGCGCCAGCAGCTCGGCCGGGACAGGGGGTTTGGAGCAGTACTTC	CASSSAGTGGLEQYF
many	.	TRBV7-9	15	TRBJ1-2	TGTGCCAGCAGCTCGGCCGGGACACCTAACTATGGCTACACCTTC	CASSSAGTPNYGYTF
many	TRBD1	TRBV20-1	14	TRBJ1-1	TGCAGTGCCATAAACCTTGACAGGGGGCTAGAGTCTTTCTTT	CSAINLDRGLESFF
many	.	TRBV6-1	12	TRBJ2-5	TGTGCCAGCCGGACGGGTAAAGGGACCCAGTACTTC	CASRTGKGTQYF
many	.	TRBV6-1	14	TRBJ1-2	TGTGCCAGCACCCGACCCTCCGGGAACTATGGCTACACCTTC	CASTRPSGNYGYTF
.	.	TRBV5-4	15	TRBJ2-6	TGTGCCAGCAGCTTTCTCGACTCTGGGGCCAACGTCCTGACTTTC	CASSFLDSGANVLTF
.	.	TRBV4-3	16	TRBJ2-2	TGCGCCAGCAGCCAAGAAGCGAGACAGAACACCGGGGAGCTGTTTTTT	CASSQEARQNTGELFF
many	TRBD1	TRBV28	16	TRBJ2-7	TGTGCCAGCAGTTCTGGACAGGGATTGAGCTCCTACGAGCAGTACTTC	CASSSGQGLSSYEQYF
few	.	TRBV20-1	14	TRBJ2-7	TGCAGCTCCCTAGACAGGAGTTTTTCCTACGAGCAGTACTTC	CSSLDRSFSYEQYF
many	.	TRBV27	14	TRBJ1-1	TGTGCCAGCAGTTTGAGTCAGGGATTGACTGAAGCTTTCTTT	CASSLSQGLTEAFF
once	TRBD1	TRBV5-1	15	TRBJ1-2	TGCGCCAGCAGCCTGAACCCGGGACAGGGTGATGGCTACACCTTC	CASSLNPGQGDGYTF
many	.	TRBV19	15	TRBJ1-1	TGTGCCAGCAATCCTTCACGGGCAGGGAACACTGAAGCTTTCTTT	CASNPSRAGNTEAFF
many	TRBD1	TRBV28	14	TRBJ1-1	TGTGCCAGCGCTTACCAGACAGGGGTCGGTGAAGCTTTCTTT	CASAYQTGVGEAFF
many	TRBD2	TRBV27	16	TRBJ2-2	TGTGCCAGCAGTTCCCCGACTAGCGGGAGCGCCGGGGAGCTGTTTTTT	CASSSPTSGSAGELFF
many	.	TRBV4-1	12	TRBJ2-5	TGCGCCAGCAGCCATATCGACGGTCCCCAGTACTTC	CASSHIDGPQYF
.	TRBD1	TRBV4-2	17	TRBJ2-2	TGTGCCAGCAGCCAGAGGACCGGGACAGGAAACACCGGGGAGCTGTTTTTT	CASSQRTGTGNTGELFF
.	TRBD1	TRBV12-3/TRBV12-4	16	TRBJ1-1	TGTGCCAGCAGTTTTTCAGGGGGGGGGAGGAATACTGAAGCTTTCTTT	CASSFSGGGRNTEAFF
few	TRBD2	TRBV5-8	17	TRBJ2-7	TGTGCCAGCAGCTGGGGACTAGCGGGAGTTCTCAGCGGCGAGCAGTACTTC	CASSWGLAGVLSGEQYF
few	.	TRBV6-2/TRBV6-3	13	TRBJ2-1	TGTGCCAGCAGTTACTTGGGCGTCAATGAGCAGTTCTTC	CASSYLGVNEQFF
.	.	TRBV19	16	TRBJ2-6	TGTGCCAGTGGTATAGGACAGTCCTCTGGGGCCAACGTCCTGACTTTC	CASGIGQSSGANVLTF
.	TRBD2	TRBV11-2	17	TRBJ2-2	TGTGCCAGGGAGGGACTAGCGGCATATCGGAACACCGGGGAGCTGTTTTTT	CAREGLAAYRNTGELFF
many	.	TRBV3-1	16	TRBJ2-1	TGTGCCAGCAGCCAAGTCAGGATTAAAGGGGCCAATGAGCAGTTCTTC	CASSQVRIKGANEQFF
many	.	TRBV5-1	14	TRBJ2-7	TGCGCCAGCAGCTGGGCTAGCGAGACCTACGAGCAGTACTTC	CASSWASETYEQYF
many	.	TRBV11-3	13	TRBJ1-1	TGTGCCAGCAGCGAGGGGGGGCTCACTGAAGCTTTCTTT	CASSEGGLTEAFF
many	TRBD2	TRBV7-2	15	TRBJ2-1	TGTGCCAGCAGCTTGGGACTAGCTCAGGGCAATGAGCAGTTCTTC	CASSLGLAQGNEQFF
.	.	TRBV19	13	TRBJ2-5	TGTGCCAGTAGCAGTAGGGGGGTTGAGACCCAGTACTTC	CASSSRGVETQYF
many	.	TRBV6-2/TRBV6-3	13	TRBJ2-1	TGTGCCAGCAGTTACGCCATGGTGAATGAGCAGTTCTTC	CASSYAMVNEQFF
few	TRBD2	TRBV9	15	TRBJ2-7	TGTGCCAGCAGCCTAACCACTAGCGGGACAAACGAGCAGTACTTC	CASSLTTSGTNEQYF
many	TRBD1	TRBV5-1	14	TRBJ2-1	TGCGCCAGCAGCTTGGGACAGGGGACCAATGAGCAGTTCTTC	CASSLGQGTNEQFF
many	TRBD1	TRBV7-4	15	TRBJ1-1	TGTGCCAGCAGCCTTCCGGGACAGTTGAACACTGAAGCTTTCTTT	CASSLPGQLNTEAFF
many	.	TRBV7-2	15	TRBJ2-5	TGTGCCAGCAGCTTAAGTCACGGAAGCCAAGAGACCCAGTACTTC	CASSLSHGSQETQYF
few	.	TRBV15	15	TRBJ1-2	TGTGCCACCAGCAGAGGAATTGGGGTTAACTATGGCTACACCTTC	CATSRGIGVNYGYTF
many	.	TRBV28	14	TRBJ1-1	TGTGCCAGCAGTTTATTCTTACAGAACACTGAAGCTTTCTTT	CASSLFLQNTEAFF
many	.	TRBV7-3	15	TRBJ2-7	TGTGCCAGCAGCCCTACCGACGGGACGACGAACGAGCAGTACTTC	CASSPTDGTTNEQYF
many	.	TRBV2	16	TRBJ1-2	TGTGCCAGCAGTGAAAAGGGGCCGGTAGACAACTATGGCTACACCTTC	CASSEKGPVDNYGYTF
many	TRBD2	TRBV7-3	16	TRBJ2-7	TGTGCCAGCAGCTTAAGAAAGGCTAGCGGGGCCTACGAGCAGTACTTC	CASSLRKASGAYEQYF
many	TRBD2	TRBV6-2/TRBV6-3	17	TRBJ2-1	TGTGCCAGCAGTTTTTTCCTGACTAGCGGGAGAGGCAATGAGCAGTTCTTC	CASSFFLTSGRGNEQFF
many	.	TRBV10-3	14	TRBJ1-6	TGTGCCATCAGTCCAGGTCTGCAAAATTCACCCCTCCACTTT	CAISPGLQNSPLHF
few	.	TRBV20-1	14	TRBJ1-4	TGCAGTGCTAGGGAGGGAGCGTTGGGTGAAAAACTGTTTTTT	CSAREGALGEKLFF
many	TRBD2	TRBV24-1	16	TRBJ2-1	TGTGCCACCAGTGACCGGACTAGCGCTAAGGAGCATGAGCAGTTCTTC	CATSDRTSAKEHEQFF
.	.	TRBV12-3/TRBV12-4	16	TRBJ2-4	TGTGCCAGCAGTTTTGCAGGGGCTGGGGCCAAAAACATTCAGTACTTC	CASSFAGAGAKNIQYF